A selection of T cell receptor beta chains follows, all from one sample in a study of T cells expressing NK-cell markers. From its re-call of the 5' RACE reads, TCRdb lists each CDR3 protein once, without DNA. The sample includes about 170,000 distinct CDR3 sequences. Sequenced sample: blood T cells: a sorted CD56 or NKG2C T cell subset, CD4+ or CD8+ T cells, or bulk PBMC T cells (not recorded which). These receptor sequences come from a man between 18 and 69 years old in good health. Each CDR3 is given with its conserved first and last residue. Each record gives: V gene, J gene, CDR3 protein.

>TRBV7-9|TRBJ2-1
CASSLSGLDFYNEQFF
>TRBV20-1|TRBJ2-1
CSATANGGGASNEQFF
>TRBV19|TRBJ2-3
CASSTGQGGRADTQYF
>TRBV24-1|TRBJ2-7
CATSDSTSLGLADYEQYF
>TRBV21-1|TRBJ2-2
CASSKGGQGTKRAGELFF
>TRBV10-2|TRBJ2-3
CASSQTGATDTQYF
>TRBV11-2|TRBJ2-5
CASSRPLAGQETQYF
>TRBV28|TRBJ2-2
CASRPHTGTGELFF
>TRBV6-1|TRBJ2-1
CASSDWTESYNEQFF
>TRBV28|TRBJ1-2
CASSPGTDLYGYTF
>TRBV4-1|TRBJ2-7
CASSQLLAGPLYEQYF
>TRBV7-6|TRBJ1-2
CASSDDRAYGYTF
>TRBV29-1|TRBJ2-7
CSVELSGREQYF
>TRBV7-9|TRBJ2-1
CASSLAGSSSYNEQFF
>TRBV12-3/TRBV12-4|TRBJ2-4
CASSLEEGGIQYF
>TRBV23-1|TRBJ2-3
CASSQGRTAWGELTDTQYF
>TRBV14|TRBJ1-5
CASVGASSNQPQHF
>TRBV12-3/TRBV12-4|TRBJ2-2
CASRGGHYAGELFF
>TRBV27|TRBJ2-7
CASSLIATDEQYF
>TRBV6-1|TRBJ1-5
CASSVTGGAGQPQHF
>TRBV7-9|TRBJ1-2
CASSSSGSYGYTF
>TRBV7-9|TRBJ2-1
CASSWPSGKYNEQFF
>TRBV5-4|TRBJ2-3
CASTPGASGYTDTQYF
>TRBV5-6|TRBJ2-1
CASSFGTSGGVGEQFF
>TRBV6-5|TRBJ2-5
CASSSSFGGAGETQYF
>TRBV5-1|TRBJ2-1
CASGDRSYNEQFF
>TRBV5-1|TRBJ2-3
CASSPGTGGSDTQYF
>TRBV7-8|TRBJ2-5
CASSLGPGRQGETQYF
>TRBV7-9|TRBJ2-1
CASSLPGQGSYNEQFF
>TRBV27|TRBJ2-6
CASRAVSGANVLTF
>TRBV21-1|TRBJ1-1
CASSKVMSGGFVEAFF
>TRBV20-1|TRBJ2-7
CSALQVGYEQYF
>TRBV6-2/TRBV6-3|TRBJ1-6
CASHQKGLGRINSPLHF
>TRBV3-1|TRBJ2-3
CASSPLEGAADTQYF
>TRBV5-6|TRBJ1-6
CASSMDSRDSPLHF
>TRBV7-9|TRBJ2-7
CASSGGTYEQYF
>TRBV6-1|TRBJ2-7
CASTLGQGDYEQYF
>TRBV11-2|TRBJ2-2
CASSFWSLASGELFF
>TRBV5-6|TRBJ1-2
CASSFGENGYTF
>TRBV11-1|TRBJ2-1
CASTHKWASETSYNEQFF
>TRBV19|TRBJ2-7
CASSPGTAPGNEQYF